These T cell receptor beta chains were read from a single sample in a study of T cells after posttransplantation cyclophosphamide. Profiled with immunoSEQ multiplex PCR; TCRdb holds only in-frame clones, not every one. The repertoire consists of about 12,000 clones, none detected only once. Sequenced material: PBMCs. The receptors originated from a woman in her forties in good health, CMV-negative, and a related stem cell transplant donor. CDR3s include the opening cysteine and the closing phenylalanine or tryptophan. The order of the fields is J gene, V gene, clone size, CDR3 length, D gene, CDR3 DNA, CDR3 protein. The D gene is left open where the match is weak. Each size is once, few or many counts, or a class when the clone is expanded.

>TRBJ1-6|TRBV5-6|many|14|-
TGTGCCAGCAGCGCCCTCAGGGGTAATTCACCCCTCCACTTT
CASSALRGNSPLHF
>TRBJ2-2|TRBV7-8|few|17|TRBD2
TGTGCCAGCAGCCCCCAACCGGGACTAGCGAACACCGGGGAGCTGTTTTTT
CASSPQPGLANTGELFF
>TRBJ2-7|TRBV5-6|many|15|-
TGTGCCAGCATCCAATCGGGCAGGGTGGTCAACGAGCAGTACTTC
CASIQSGRVVNEQYF
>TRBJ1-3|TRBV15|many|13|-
TGTGCCACCAGTTTCTCCGCTGGAAACACCATATATTTT
CATSFSAGNTIYF
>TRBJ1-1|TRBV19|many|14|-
TGTGCCAGTAGTATCGGGGGAGGCGGGACTGAAGCTTTCTTT
CASSIGGGGTEAFF
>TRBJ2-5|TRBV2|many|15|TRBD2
TGTGCCAGCAGTTATACTAGCGGGGGGGAAGGGACCCAGTACTTC
CASSYTSGGEGTQYF
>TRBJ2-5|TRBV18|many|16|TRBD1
TGTGCCAGCTCGCGCAGGGGGACAGCCTTCCAAGAGACCCAGTACTTC
CASSRRGTAFQETQYF
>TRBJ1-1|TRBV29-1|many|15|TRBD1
TGCAGCGTCCCCCGGACAGGATTACTTAACACTGAAGCTTTCTTT
CSVPRTGLLNTEAFF
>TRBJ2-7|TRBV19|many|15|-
TGTGCCAGTAGTTTCCGACCCTTTGGGGGGTACGAGCAGTACTTC
CASSFRPFGGYEQYF
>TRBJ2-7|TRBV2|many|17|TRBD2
TGTGCCAGCAGTGAAGAGCTAGCGGGGGCCGCCGTCTACGAGCAGTACTTC
CASSEELAGAAVYEQYF
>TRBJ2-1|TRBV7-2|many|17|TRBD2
TGTGCCAGCAGCTTCGAACGCGGGACTAGCGCGCACAATGAGCAGTTCTTC
CASSFERGTSAHNEQFF
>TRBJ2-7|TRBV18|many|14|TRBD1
TGTGCCAGCTCACCACCCGGGACAGGATACGAGCAGTACTTC
CASSPPGTGYEQYF
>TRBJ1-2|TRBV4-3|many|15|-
TGCGCCAGCAGCCAAGAATCGACACGGAACTATGGCTACACCTTC
CASSQESTRNYGYTF
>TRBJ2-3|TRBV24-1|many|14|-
TGTGCCACCAGTGATATTAGAGGGGCAGATACGCAGTATTTT
CATSDIRGADTQYF
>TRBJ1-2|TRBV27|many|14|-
TGTGCCAGCAGTTTATCGCCGGTGAACTATGGCTACACCTTC
CASSLSPVNYGYTF
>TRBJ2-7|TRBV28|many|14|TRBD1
TGTGCCAGCATTACGGGACAGGGATATGGTGTGCAGTACTTC
CASITGQGYGVQYF
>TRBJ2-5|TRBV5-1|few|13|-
TGCGCCAGCAGCCCTGGGCCCTCGGAGACCCAGTACTTC
CASSPGPSETQYF
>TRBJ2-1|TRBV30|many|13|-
TGTGCCTGGACTGGGGCCATATACAATGAGCAGTTCTTC
CAWTGAIYNEQFF
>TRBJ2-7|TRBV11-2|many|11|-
TGTGCCAGCAGCTTAGCGTATGAGCAGTACTTC
CASSLAYEQYF
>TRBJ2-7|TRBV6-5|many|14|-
TGTGCCCGAAGCTCCAGGGTTAAGGCCTACGAGCAGTACTTC
CARSSRVKAYEQYF
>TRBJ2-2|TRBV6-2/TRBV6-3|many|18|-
TGTGCCAGCAGTTACGCGGGACAGGGACTAGCGAGCACCGGGGAGCTGTTTTTT
CASSYAGQGLASTGELFF
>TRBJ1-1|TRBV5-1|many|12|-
TGCGCCAGCGCTACCACCCGGGGGGGAGCTTTCTTT
CASATTRGGAFF
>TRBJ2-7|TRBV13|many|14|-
TGTGCCAGCAGCGGGCCGGGGTTGCCCTACGAGCAGTACTTC
CASSGPGLPYEQYF
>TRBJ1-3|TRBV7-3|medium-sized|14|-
TGTGCCAGCAGCCGTACAGGGACCGGGGAAACCATATATTTT
CASSRTGTGETIYF
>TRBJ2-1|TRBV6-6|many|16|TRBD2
TGTGCCAGCAGTGTAGGTAGCGGGGTAGCTAACAATGAGCAGTTCTTC
CASSVGSGVANNEQFF
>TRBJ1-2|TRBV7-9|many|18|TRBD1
TGTGCCAGCAGCTTTGCTCCCTCCCGGGACAGGGGTGGCTATGGCTACACCTTC
CASSFAPSRDRGGYGYTF
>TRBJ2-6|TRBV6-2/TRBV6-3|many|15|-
TGTGCCAGCAGTTACCTAGTTTCTGGGGCCAACGTCCTGACTTTC
CASSYLVSGANVLTF
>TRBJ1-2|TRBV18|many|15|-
TGTGCCAGCTCACCAAGGCAGGTTGGGTCGGATGGCTACACCTTC
CASSPRQVGSDGYTF
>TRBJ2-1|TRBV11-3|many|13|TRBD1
TGTGCCAGCAGCTTCTACAGGGGTAGTGAGCAGTTCTTC
CASSFYRGSEQFF
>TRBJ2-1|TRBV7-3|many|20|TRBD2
TGTGCCAGCAGTTACTACAACTCCGGGACTAGCGGGAGAACACACAATGAGCAGTTCTTC
CASSYYNSGTSGRTHNEQFF
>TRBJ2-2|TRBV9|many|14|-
TGTGCCAGCAGCCTGGGGGGTGAAAGCGGGGAGCTGTTTTTT
CASSLGGESGELFF
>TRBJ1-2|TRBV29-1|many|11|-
TGCAGCGTATCACCCGGGGTTAGCTACACCTTC
CSVSPGVSYTF
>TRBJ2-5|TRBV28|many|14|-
TGTGCCAGCAGTCCCAGGACAGCTCAAGAGACCCAGTACTTC
CASSPRTAQETQYF
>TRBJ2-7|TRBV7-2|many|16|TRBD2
TGTGCCAGCAGCTTAGAGAATCTCCCGGGAGGGGACGAGCAGTACTTC
CASSLENLPGGDEQYF
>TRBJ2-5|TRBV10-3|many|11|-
TGTGCCATCATCCGCGGGGAGACCCAGTACTTC
CAIIRGETQYF